This T cell receptor (beta chain) was recorded in a study of CD8 T cells in Susac syndrome. After extraction with the RNeasy kit, roughly 0.45 to 1 ug of the RNA was reverse transcribed using random hexamers. In TCRdb, the immunoSEQ multiplex PCR reads were re-called with MiXCR into one record per CDR3 protein. The sample includes 75,000 to 100,000 distinct CDR3 sequences, 85% to 95% of them seen just once. The study's findings and limits: It was in TEMRA cells and active patients that Susac CD8+ clonal expansion peaked.

As for this clonotype: Its matching antigen is unknown.

Trimming shortened V by 0 bases and J by 8 bases, and 10 bases separated the two germline ends. CDR3 length: 13 amino acids. The germline gives CDR1 GTSNPN, CDR2 SVGIG (reference sequence). CD8+ and CD4+ T cells from blood underwent TCR beta sequencing, which was carried out in a high-throughput format. Sequencing was done on a sample of CD8+ T cells from PBMCs. This TCR came from a human donor with Susac syndrome. The chain combines TRBV30 with TRBJ2-2, with D unresolved. The CDR3 here is CAWSVGPLGELFF. The CDR3 bases are TGTGCCTGGAGTGTAGGACCATTGGGGGAGCTGTTTTTT. Together with reference TRBV30 and TRBJ2-2, the CDR3 gives the full variable domain: SQTIHQWPATLVQPVGSPLSLECTVEGTSNPNLYWYRQAAGRGLQLLFYSVGIGQISSEVPQNLSASRPQDRQFILSSKKLLLSDSGFYLCAWSVGPLGELFFGEGSRLTVL.